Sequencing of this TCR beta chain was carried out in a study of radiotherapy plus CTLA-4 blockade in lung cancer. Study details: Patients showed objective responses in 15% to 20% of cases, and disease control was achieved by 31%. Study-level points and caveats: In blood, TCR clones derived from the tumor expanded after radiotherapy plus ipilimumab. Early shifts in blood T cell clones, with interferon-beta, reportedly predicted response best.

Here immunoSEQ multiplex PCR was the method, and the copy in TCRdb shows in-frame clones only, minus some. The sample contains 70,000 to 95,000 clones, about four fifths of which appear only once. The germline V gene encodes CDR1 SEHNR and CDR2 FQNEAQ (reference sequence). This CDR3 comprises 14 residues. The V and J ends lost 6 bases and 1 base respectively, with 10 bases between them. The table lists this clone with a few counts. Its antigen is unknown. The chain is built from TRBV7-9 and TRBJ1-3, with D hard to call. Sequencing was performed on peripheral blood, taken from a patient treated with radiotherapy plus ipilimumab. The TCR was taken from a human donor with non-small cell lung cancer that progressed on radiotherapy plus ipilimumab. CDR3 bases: TGTGCCAGCAGGGAGTCCAATTCTGGAAACACCATATATTTT. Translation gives CASRESNSGNTIYF.